This T cell receptor beta chain was sequenced during a study of T cells after yellow fever vaccination. Findings and limits, study-wide: A faster peak, day 5 versus 15, was reached by the weaker secondary response. In post-booster samples, most primary-vaccination clones reappeared (about 95% CD4, roughly 90% CD8). Of the clonotypes, a small share occurred in both CD4 and CD8 compartments. Highly abundant clonotypes carried over from the bulk population could end up in FACS-sorted repertoires as contaminants.

This clonotype was observed at least ten times. Its target is not known. TCRdb ran MiXCR on the 5' RACE reads and lists one entry per CDR3 protein. The repertoire has about 360,000 distinct CDR3 sequences, roughly 6.1% of them found once; the top ten carry about 15%. CDR3 length equals 17 residues. CDR1 is SGHDT and CDR2 is YYEEEE in the germline V gene. The V end lost 0 bases, the J end lost 2 bases, and 14 bases lay between the germline ends. This TCR came from a man younger than 40 who received the YFV17D yellow fever vaccine. This chain joins TRBV5-6 and TRBJ2-2, with D perhaps assigned TRBD1 or TRBD2 (5 bases each). The source material was PBMCs, sampled 5 days after the yellow fever booster vaccination. The CDR3 sequence: CASSLEFPGTNTGELFF. Written as DNA, the CDR3 is TGTGCCAGCAGCTTGGAATTTCCGGGGACCAACACCGGGGAGCTGTTTTTT.